This T cell receptor (beta chain) was retrieved from a study of blood T cells in healthy people across ages. A word on this clonotype: The antigen is unknown.

General observations from the study: Significant beta diversity loss was already apparent by age about 42, declining roughly linearly.

Through a sample-barcoded 5' primer and a J-beta primer mix, a second PCR was run for roughly 7 to 12 cycles. Each CDR3 protein gets one entry after TCRdb re-called the 5' RACE reads with MiXCR. The table has about 640,000 distinct CDR3 sequences, roughly 53% seen once. Losses at the gene ends were 0 bases for V and 3 bases for J; bases not matched to a gene: 9. The CDR3 covers 18 residues. The V gene's germline CDR1 is DFQATT and CDR2 SNEGSKA (reference sequence). The TCR comes from a man aged 55 to 69 in good health. The chain carries TRBV20-1 and TRBJ2-1; 12 nucleotides align to TRBD2. Sequenced input: blood. The CDR3 region has the DNA TGCAGTGCTAGAGATCGACTAGCGGGGGACCCCTACTACAATGAGCAGTTCTTC. Its protein is CSARDRLAGDPYYNEQFF.